Included here is one T cell receptor (beta chain) sequence, with context. Its specificity is unknown. TCRdb re-called the 5' RACE reads through MiXCR, storing one row per CDR3 protein. This table has about 180,000 distinct CDR3 sequences, about a sixth appearing once. This sample stems from a study of T-cell memory formation after mild COVID-19. The study's findings and limits: Among CD4+ contracting clones, most were CM and EM, and CD8+ ones EMRA.

The sample was PBMCs or a T cell subset sorted from them (not recorded which). The TCR comes from an adult woman who had mild COVID-19 (a few samples of this study predate the infection). Cell type and time point are not known.

CDR3 region: CASSRLAGVVRNEQFF. The CDR3 DNA sequence: TGTGCCAGCAGCAGACTAGCGGGAGTGGTACGGAATGAGCAGTTCTTC. The rearrangement uses TRBV9 and TRBJ2-1; 12 nucleotides align to TRBD2. Germline V gene data show CDR1 as SGDLS and CDR2 as YYNGEE. The CDR3 sequence is 16 residues long. V trimming: 4 bases; J trimming: 7 bases; junction bases outside the gene matches: 9.